This TCR beta chain was sequenced in a study of beta chain features in type 1 diabetes. The authors reverse transcribed all of the isolated RNA, so sequencing captured expressed TCRB transcripts. Sequenced by immunoSEQ multiplex PCR; TCRdb stores in-frame clones only, minus some. The sample consists of around 340,000 clones, approximately 8.2% of them appearing once. The table lists this clone with a few counts. V was clipped by 5 bases and J by 5 bases, with 10 bases between them. The germline V gene has CDR1 SGHTA and CDR2 FQGNSA. The CDR3 contains 12 residues. This receptor was identified in a young woman in good health. The sample was central memory CD4+ T cells from blood. The gene calls are TRBV7-2 and TRBJ2-7; D perhaps matches TRBD2 (6 bases). The CDR3 spells CASSPWRDEQYF. DNA for the CDR3: TGTGCCAGCAGCCCATGGAGGGACGAGCAGTACTTC.